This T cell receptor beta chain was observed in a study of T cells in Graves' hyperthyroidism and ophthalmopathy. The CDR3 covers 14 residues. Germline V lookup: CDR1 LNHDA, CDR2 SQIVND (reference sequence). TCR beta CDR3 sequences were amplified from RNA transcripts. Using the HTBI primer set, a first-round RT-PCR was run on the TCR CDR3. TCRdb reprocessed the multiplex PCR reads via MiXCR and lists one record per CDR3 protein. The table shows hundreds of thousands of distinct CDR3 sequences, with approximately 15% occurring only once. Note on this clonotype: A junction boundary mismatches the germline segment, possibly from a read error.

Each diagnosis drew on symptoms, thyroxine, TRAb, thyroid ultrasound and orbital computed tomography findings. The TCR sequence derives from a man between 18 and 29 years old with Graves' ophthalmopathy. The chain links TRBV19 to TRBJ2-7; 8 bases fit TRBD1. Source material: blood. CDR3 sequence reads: CTSSPGQASYEQYF. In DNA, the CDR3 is TGTACCAGTAGCCCGGGACAGGCCTCCTACGAGCAGTACTTC. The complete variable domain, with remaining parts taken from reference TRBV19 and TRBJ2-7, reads DGGITQSPKYLFRKEGQNVTLSCEQNLNHDAMYWYRQDPGQGLRLIYYSQIVNDFQKGDIAEGYSVSREKKESFPLTVTSAQKNPTAFYLCTSSPGQASYEQYFGPGTRLTVT.